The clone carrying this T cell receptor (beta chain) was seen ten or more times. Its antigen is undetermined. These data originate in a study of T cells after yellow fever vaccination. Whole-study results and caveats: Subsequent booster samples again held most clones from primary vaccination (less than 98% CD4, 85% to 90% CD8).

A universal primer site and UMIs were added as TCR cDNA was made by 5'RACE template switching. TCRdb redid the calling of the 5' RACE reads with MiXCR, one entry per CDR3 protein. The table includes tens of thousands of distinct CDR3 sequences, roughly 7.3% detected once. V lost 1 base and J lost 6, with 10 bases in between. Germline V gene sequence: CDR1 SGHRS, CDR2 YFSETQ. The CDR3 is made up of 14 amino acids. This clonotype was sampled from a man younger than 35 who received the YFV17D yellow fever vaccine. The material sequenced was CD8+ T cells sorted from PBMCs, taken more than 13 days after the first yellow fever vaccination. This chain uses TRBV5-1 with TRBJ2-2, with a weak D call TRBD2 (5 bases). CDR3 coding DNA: TGCGCCAGCAGCTTGAGGCTAGCAGCCGGGGAGCTGTTTTTT. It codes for CASSLRLAAGELFF.